This TCR beta chain was recovered during a study of T-cell reconstitution after alpha-beta-depleted transplantation in children. General study findings and limits: The authors attributed T-cell counts and diversity one year after transplant mostly to newly produced T cells.

This clonotype was seen more than once but under ten times. The antigen is undetermined. TCRbeta library construction was performed incorporating unique molecular identifiers. TCRdb redid the calling of the PCR reads with MiXCR, one entry per CDR3 protein. The data hold a few hundred thousand distinct CDR3 sequences, with 25% to 30% observed a single time. V shed 5 bases and J 2 bases; nucleotides not matched to a gene: 10. The CDR3 consists of 16 residues. The germline CDR1 and CDR2 sequences are SSHAT and FNYEAQ (reference sequence). Here the sequenced sample was PBMCs, taken before TCRalphabeta/CD19-depleted stem cell transplant. This receptor was taken from a boy younger than two with Wiskott-Aldrich syndrome, due to receive a stem cell transplant. The chain is built from TRBV7-7 and TRBJ2-5; TRBD2 matches 8 bases. CDR3 in amino acids: CASSPVVPGGQETQYF. For the CDR3, the DNA is TGTGCCAGCAGCCCGGTCGTACCGGGAGGGCAAGAGACCCAGTACTTC.